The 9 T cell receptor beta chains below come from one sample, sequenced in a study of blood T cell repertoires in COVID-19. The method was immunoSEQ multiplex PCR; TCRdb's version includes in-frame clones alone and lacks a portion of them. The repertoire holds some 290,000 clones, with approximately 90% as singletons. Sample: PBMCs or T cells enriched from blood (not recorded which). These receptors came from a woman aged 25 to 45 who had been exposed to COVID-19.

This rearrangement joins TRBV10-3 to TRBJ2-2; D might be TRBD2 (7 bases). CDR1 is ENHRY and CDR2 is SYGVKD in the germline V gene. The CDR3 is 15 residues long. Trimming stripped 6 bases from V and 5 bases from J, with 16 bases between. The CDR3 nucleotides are TGTGCCATCAGCGAGGGGGGGAGTGTTACCGGGGAGCTGTTTTTT. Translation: CAISEGGSVTGELFF.

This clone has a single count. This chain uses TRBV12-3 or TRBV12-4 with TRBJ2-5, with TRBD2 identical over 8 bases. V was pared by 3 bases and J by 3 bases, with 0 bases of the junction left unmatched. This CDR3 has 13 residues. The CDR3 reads CASSFGGEETQYF. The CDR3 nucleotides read TGTGCCAGCAGTTTCGGGGGGGAAGAGACCCAGTACTTC.

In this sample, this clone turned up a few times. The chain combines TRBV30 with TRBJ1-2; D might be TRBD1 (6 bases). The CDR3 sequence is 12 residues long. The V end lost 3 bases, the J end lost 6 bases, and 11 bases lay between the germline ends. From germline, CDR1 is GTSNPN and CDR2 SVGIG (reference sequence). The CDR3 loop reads CAWSQGSDGYTF. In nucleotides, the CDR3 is TGTGCCTGGAGCCAGGGGAGCGATGGCTACACCTTC.

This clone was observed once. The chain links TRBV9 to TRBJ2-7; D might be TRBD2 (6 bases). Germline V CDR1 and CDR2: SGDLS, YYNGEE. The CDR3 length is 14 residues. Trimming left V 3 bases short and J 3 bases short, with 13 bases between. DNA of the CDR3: TGTGCCAGCAGCGCCCAGCTGGGGGGCTACGAGCAGTACTTC. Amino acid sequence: CASSAQLGGYEQYF.

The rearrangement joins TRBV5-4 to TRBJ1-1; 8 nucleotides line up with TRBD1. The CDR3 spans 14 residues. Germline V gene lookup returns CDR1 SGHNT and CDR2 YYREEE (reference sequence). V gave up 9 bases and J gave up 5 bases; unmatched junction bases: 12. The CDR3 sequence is CATGRQGSGTEAFF. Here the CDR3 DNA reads TGTGCCACCGGGAGACAGGGGTCGGGTACTGAAGCTTTCTTT.

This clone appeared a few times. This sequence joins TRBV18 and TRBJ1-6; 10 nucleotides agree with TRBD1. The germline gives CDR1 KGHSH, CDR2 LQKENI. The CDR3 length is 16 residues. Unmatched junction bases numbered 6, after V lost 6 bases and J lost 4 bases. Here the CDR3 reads CASSRGQGTYNSPLHF. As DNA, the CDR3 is TGTGCCAGCTCCCGGGGACAGGGGACGTATAATTCACCCCTCCACTTT.

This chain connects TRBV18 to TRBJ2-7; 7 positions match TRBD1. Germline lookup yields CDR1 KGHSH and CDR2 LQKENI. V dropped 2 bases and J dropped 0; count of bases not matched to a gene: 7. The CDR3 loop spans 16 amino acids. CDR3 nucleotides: TGTGCCAGCTCACCAAGGCCAGGGGGAAACTCCTACGAGCAGTACTTC. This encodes CASSPRPGGNSYEQYF.

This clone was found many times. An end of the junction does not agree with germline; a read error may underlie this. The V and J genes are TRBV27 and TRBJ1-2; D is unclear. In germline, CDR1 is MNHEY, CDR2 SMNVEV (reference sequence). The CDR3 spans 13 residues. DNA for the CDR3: TGTGCCAGCAGTTTAAACCCCTCTAGCCGGTCCGCCTTC. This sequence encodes CASSLNPSSRSAF.

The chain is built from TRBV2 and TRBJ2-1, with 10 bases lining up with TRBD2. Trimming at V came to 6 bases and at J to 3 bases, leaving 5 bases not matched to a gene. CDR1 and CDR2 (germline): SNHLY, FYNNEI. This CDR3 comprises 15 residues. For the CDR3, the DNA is TGTGCCAGCAGCTGGACTAGCGGAAACTACAATGAGCAGTTCTTC. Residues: CASSWTSGNYNEQFF.